This is a list of T cell receptor beta chains from one sample in a study of cytomegalovirus exposure and HLA in healthy donors. The table came from immunoSEQ multiplex PCR; TCRdb's copy has only in-frame clones and leaves some out. Its clone listing holds roughly 79,000 clones. Specimen: PBMCs. These receptors were taken from a man younger than 40 in good health and CMV-seronegative. Each CDR3 is given with its conserved first and last residue. The D gene is left open where the match is weak. The size of a clone is reported for some rows only, either as once, few or many, or as a class for expanded clones.

clone_size	j_call	v_call	d_call	cdr3_nt	cdr3_aa
.	TRBJ2-1	TRBV5-1	TRBD2	TGCGCCAGCAGCTTGTGGGTAGCGGGGGGTTACAATGAGCAGTTCTTC	CASSLWVAGGYNEQFF
.	TRBJ1-2	TRBV4-1	.	TGCGCCAGCAGCCGAACCACTAACAGGTTCGGCTATGGCTACACCTTC	CASSRTTNRFGYGYTF
.	TRBJ2-7	TRBV10-1	TRBD1	TGCGCCAGCCCTTCCCAGGGGGACGAGCAGTACTTC	CASPSQGDEQYF
.	TRBJ1-1	TRBV7-9	TRBD1	TGTGCCAGCAGCCTACTGACAGGGCGATTAACTGAAGCTTTCTTT	CASSLLTGRLTEAFF
.	TRBJ2-7	TRBV4-2	TRBD1	TGTGCCAGCAGCCCTGACAGGGCCGCGCAGTACTTC	CASSPDRAAQYF
.	TRBJ2-1	TRBV11-2	.	TGTGCCAGCAGCTCAGTCCATAACAATGAGCAGTTCTTC	CASSSVHNNEQFF
.	TRBJ2-7	TRBV1	.	TGCACCGCGCCCGGCGGGAGATGCGAGCAGTACTTC	CTAPGGRCEQYF
.	TRBJ1-2	TRBV5-1	TRBD1	TGCGCCAGCAGCTTGGGGCAGGGGGGCCATGGCTACACCTTC	CASSLGQGGHGYTF
.	TRBJ2-7	TRBV7-9	.	TGTGCCAGCAGCTTAGCGGGGGGAGGTTACGAGCAGTACTTC	CASSLAGGGYEQYF
.	TRBJ1-1	TRBV2	TRBD1	TGTGCCAGCAGGGCAATGACAGGGGGGAACACTGAAGCTTTCTTT	CASRAMTGGNTEAFF
.	TRBJ2-3	TRBV5-1	TRBD2	TGCGCCAGCAGTGAGGGACTAGCGGGTGGAGATACGCAGTATTTT	CASSEGLAGGDTQYF
.	TRBJ1-6	TRBV2	TRBD1	TGTGCCAGCAGTGTGGCAGGGGGGTCCTATAATTCACCCCTCCACTTT	CASSVAGGSYNSPLHF
.	TRBJ2-7	TRBV6-5	.	TGTGCCAGCAGTCCCTCCTCCTACGAGCAGTACTTC	CASSPSSYEQYF
.	TRBJ1-5	TRBV5-1	.	TGCGCCAGCAGCTTGGATTTCGATCAGCCCCAGCATTTT	CASSLDFDQPQHF
.	TRBJ1-1	TRBV9	.	TGTGCCAGCAGCGTTTTCGGCGGCACTGAAGCTTTCTTT	CASSVFGGTEAFF
.	TRBJ2-1	TRBV27	.	TGTGCCAGCAGTTCCGCGACAGGAAATGAGCAGTTCTTC	CASSSATGNEQFF
.	TRBJ2-7	TRBV11-2	.	TGTGCCAGCAGCAGGGCCACAGGGTCCGTGGGGGAGCAGTACTTC	CASSRATGSVGEQYF
.	TRBJ2-7	TRBV19	.	TGTGCCAGTAGTATCACCGGGACACGAGCCTACGAGCAGTACTTC	CASSITGTRAYEQYF
medium-sized	TRBJ1-6	TRBV4-2	TRBD1	TGTGCCAGCAGCCAAAAACAGGGGGAGGAATCACCCCTCCACTTT	CASSQKQGEESPLHF
.	TRBJ1-2	TRBV19	.	TGTGCCAGTAGTATATGGGCCTTCAACTATGGCTACACCTTC	CASSIWAFNYGYTF
.	TRBJ2-1	TRBV6-5	.	TGTGCCAGCAGTTACGGGGCGCCCAACTACAATGAGCAGTTCTTC	CASSYGAPNYNEQFF
.	TRBJ1-5	TRBV23-1	TRBD1	TGCGCCAGCAGTCAAGGGACAGTAGTCAATCAGCCCCAGCATTTT	CASSQGTVVNQPQHF
.	TRBJ2-7	TRBV11-3	.	TGTGCCAGCAGCCCCCACAGTCCCTACGAGCAGTACTTC	CASSPHSPYEQYF
.	TRBJ1-5	TRBV27	.	TGTGCCAGCAGGAGGGACACTAGCAATCAGCCCCAGCATTTT	CASRRDTSNQPQHF
.	TRBJ2-7	TRBV20-1	.	TGCAGTGCTCGCAGCTCCTACGAGCAGTACTTC	CSARSSYEQYF
.	TRBJ1-2	TRBV10-3	TRBD1	TGTGCCATCAGTGACCTTCGTCCCGGGACAGGGGGAGGAGGCTACACCTTC	CAISDLRPGTGGGGYTF
.	TRBJ2-5	TRBV4-3	TRBD2	TGCGCCAGCAGCAACTTAGCGGGAGGAAGTCAAGAGACCCAGTACTTC	CASSNLAGGSQETQYF
.	TRBJ2-1	TRBV7-6	.	TGTGCCAGCAGCTTAGCCTCTGAGGGGAGGAATGAGCAGTTCTTC	CASSLASEGRNEQFF
.	TRBJ2-3	TRBV5-1	.	TGCGCCAGCAGCTCGGGGAGCTTAGTGACAGATACGCAGTATTTT	CASSSGSLVTDTQYF
.	TRBJ2-7	TRBV5-1	TRBD2	TGCGCCAGCAGCTTGGCTAGCGGAGTCTCCTACGAGCAGTACTTC	CASSLASGVSYEQYF
.	TRBJ2-7	TRBV15	TRBD1	TGTGCCACCAGCAGAGCAAGGACAGGGGACTCCTACGAGCAGTACTTC	CATSRARTGDSYEQYF
.	TRBJ2-3	TRBV27	.	TGTGCCAGCAGTTTGAGGTCGGATCGGCCAGATACGCAGTATTTT	CASSLRSDRPDTQYF
.	TRBJ2-7	TRBV6-5	TRBD2	TGTGCCAGCAGTTACTCGACTAGCGACCCAGCGTCCGAGCAGTACTTC	CASSYSTSDPASEQYF
.	TRBJ1-2	TRBV19	.	TGTGCCAGTAGTATTAGAGGCAGCACTCACTATGGCTACACCTTC	CASSIRGSTHYGYTF
.	TRBJ2-1	TRBV28	TRBD2	TGTGCCAGCACCCTGACTAGCGGGAGGTCGGGTGAGCAGTTCTTC	CASTLTSGRSGEQFF
.	TRBJ2-7	TRBV18	.	TGTGCCAGCTCACCAACGGGAATCGACAGGAGAGCGCAGTACTTC	CASSPTGIDRRAQYF
.	TRBJ2-7	TRBV5-1	.	TGCGCCAGCAGCTTGGGCGGGCCGAGCTCCTACGAGCAGTACTTC	CASSLGGPSSYEQYF
.	TRBJ2-7	TRBV7-2	TRBD2	TGTGCCAGCAGCCTTCGGACTAGCGGGGGTTACGAGCAGTACTTC	CASSLRTSGGYEQYF
.	TRBJ2-5	TRBV9	.	TGTGCCAGCAGCGTAGGGCAGGGCGCTTCTGTCCGGGAGACCCAGTACTTC	CASSVGQGASVRETQYF
.	TRBJ2-7	TRBV9	.	TGTGCCAGCAGCGTAACCCCCACGAGTGAGCAGTACTTC	CASSVTPTSEQYF
.	TRBJ2-7	TRBV18	.	TGTGCCAGCTCGCCTACAGGGAACTACGAGCAGTACTTC	CASSPTGNYEQYF
.	TRBJ2-7	TRBV2	.	TGTGCCAGCAGTCCGCGTGGCGGTCTTCGAAACGAGCAGTACTTC	CASSPRGGLRNEQYF
.	TRBJ1-1	TRBV5-1	.	TGCGCCAGCAGCTTGGCCACGACAACCATGAACACTGAAGCTTTCTTT	CASSLATTTMNTEAFF
.	TRBJ2-1	TRBV10-3	TRBD2	TGTGCCATCAGTGAGACTAGCGGGAGTAGAGAGCAGTTCTTC	CAISETSGSREQFF
.	TRBJ2-3	TRBV30	.	TGTGCCTGGAGCCCTACAGATACGCAGTATTTT	CAWSPTDTQYF
.	TRBJ2-7	TRBV18	TRBD1	TGTGCCAGCTCGAGCGTTAGGGACAGGGACATCGAGCAGTACTTC	CASSSVRDRDIEQYF
.	TRBJ2-1	TRBV27	.	TGTGCCAGCAGTTTATACCCGAGCTCCTACAATGAGCAGTTCTTC	CASSLYPSSYNEQFF
.	TRBJ2-5	TRBV19	.	TGTGCCAGTAGTATGACGGTCGGGGTTAGAGGAGAGACCCAGTACTTC	CASSMTVGVRGETQYF
.	TRBJ1-1	TRBV5-5	.	TGTGCCAGCAGCTTCGCATCGGACACTGAAGCTTTCTTT	CASSFASDTEAFF
.	TRBJ1-1	TRBV5-4	.	TGTGCCAGCAGCTTGCAGGGGCGGACTGAAGCTTTCTTT	CASSLQGRTEAFF
.	TRBJ2-7	TRBV7-8	.	TGTGCCAGCAGCTTAGGACAGGTGTACGAGCAGTACTTC	CASSLGQVYEQYF
.	TRBJ2-7	TRBV5-1	TRBD1	TGCGCCAGCAGCTACCGGACAGGGGGCTTAGGAATATGGGCCTACGAGCAGTACTTC	CASSYRTGGLGIWAYEQYF
.	TRBJ2-2	TRBV28	TRBD1	TGTGCCAGCAAGATTAGGGGGCGCGACGGGGAGCTGTTTTTT	CASKIRGRDGELFF
.	TRBJ2-3	TRBV7-8	.	TGTGCCAGCAGCAAGACAGGCCCGTTGATAGATACGCAGTATTTT	CASSKTGPLIDTQYF
.	TRBJ2-1	TRBV9	TRBD2	TGTGCCAGCAGCCTTATTAGCGGGAGGGGCAATGAGCAGTTCTTC	CASSLISGRGNEQFF
.	TRBJ1-4	TRBV13	.	TGTGCCAGCAGCCTACGCGTAGCTCGTAGAAAACTGTTTTTT	CASSLRVARRKLFF
.	TRBJ2-7	TRBV7-6	TRBD1	TGTGCCAGCAGCCCCCCCGGGACAGGGGCTTTGAAGCAGTACTTC	CASSPPGTGALKQYF
.	TRBJ2-7	TRBV14	TRBD1	TGTGCCAGCAGCCAAGATGGGCAGGGGGCGCTCAGCGAGCAGTACTTC	CASSQDGQGALSEQYF
.	TRBJ2-7	TRBV18	TRBD1	TGTGCCAGCTCACCGAACAGGGGCTACGAGCAGTACTTC	CASSPNRGYEQYF